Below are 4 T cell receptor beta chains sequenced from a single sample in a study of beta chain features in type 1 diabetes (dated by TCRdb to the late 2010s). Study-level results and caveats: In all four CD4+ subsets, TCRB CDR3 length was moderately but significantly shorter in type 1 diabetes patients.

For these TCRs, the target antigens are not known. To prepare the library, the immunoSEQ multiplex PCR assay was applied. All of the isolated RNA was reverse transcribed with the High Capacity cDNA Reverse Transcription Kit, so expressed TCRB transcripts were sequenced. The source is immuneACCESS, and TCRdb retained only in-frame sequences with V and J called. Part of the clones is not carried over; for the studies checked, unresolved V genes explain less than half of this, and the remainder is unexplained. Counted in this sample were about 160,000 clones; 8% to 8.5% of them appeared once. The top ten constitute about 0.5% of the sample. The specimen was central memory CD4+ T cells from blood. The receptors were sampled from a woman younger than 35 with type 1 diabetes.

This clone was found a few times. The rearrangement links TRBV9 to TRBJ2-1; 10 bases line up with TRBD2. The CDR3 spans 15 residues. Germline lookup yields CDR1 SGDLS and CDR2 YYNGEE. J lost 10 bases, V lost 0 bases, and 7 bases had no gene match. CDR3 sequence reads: CASSVVASGSTEQFF. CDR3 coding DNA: TGTGCCAGCAGCGTAGTAGCTAGCGGGAGTACCGAGCAGTTCTTC.

As DNA, the CDR3 is TGTGCCAGCAGCAAAGCGCTTTGGGGGGTAGCCAAAAACATTCAGTACTTC. Translating gives CASSKALWGVAKNIQYF. The chain is built from TRBV21-1 and TRBJ2-4; the table's D call TRBD2 went unverified against the DNA. TRBV21-1 is listed as a pseudogene. The CDR3 extends over 17 amino acids.

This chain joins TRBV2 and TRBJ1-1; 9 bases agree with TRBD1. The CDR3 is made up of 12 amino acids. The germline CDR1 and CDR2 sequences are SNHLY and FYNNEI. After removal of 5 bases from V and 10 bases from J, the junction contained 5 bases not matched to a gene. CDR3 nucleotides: TGTGCCAGCAGTCGAGGACAGGGGCCAGCTTTCTTT. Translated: CASSRGQGPAFF.

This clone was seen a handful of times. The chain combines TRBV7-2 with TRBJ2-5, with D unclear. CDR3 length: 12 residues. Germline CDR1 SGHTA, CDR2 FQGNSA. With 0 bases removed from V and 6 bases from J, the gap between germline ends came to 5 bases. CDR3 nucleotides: TGTGCCAGCAGCTTAGCATCTCAGACCCAGTACTTC. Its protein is CASSLASQTQYF.